Each of the 4 T cell receptor beta chains below was sequenced from the same sample in a study of cytotoxic CD8 clonotypes in ibrutinib-treated CLL. Sequenced by immunoSEQ multiplex PCR; TCRdb stores in-frame clones only, minus some. This repertoire shows about 150,000 clones, about three quarters found once; its top ten account for about 5%. This specimen consisted of PBMCs, obtained after 24 months of ibrutinib treatment. The receptors stem from a human donor with chronic lymphocytic leukemia.

This clone has just a few counts. CDR3 protein: CAWSVQGTDGYTF. The CDR3 coding sequence is TGTGCCTGGAGTGTACAGGGGACGGATGGCTACACCTTC. This chain links TRBV30 with TRBJ1-2; 7 bases are shared with TRBD1. Trimming removed 0 bases from V and 6 bases from J; junction bases left unmatched: 4. Germline V gene data show CDR1 as GTSNPN and CDR2 as SVGIG (reference sequence). This CDR3 has 13 residues.

V is TRBV5-4 and J is TRBJ2-1; the match to TRBD2 covers 9 bases. The CDR3 sequence is 17 residues long. V was pared by 2 bases and J by 8 bases, with 14 bases of the junction left unmatched. Germline assignment: CDR1 SGHNT and CDR2 YYREEE (reference sequence). The CDR3 nucleotides are TGTGCCAGCAGCTTAGACCCCGGGACTAGCATACCACATGAGCAGTTCTTC. Its protein is CASSLDPGTSIPHEQFF.

By sample share, this clone is medium-sized. The rearrangement uses TRBV4-2 and TRBJ1-1, with D possibly matching TRBD1 (5 bases). V was shortened by 0 bases and J by 3 bases, with 14 bases between the two germline ends. The CDR3 totals 16 residues. The germline V gene has CDR1 LGHNA and CDR2 YNFKEQ. The CDR3 is CASSQDWRQGHTEAFF. For the CDR3, the DNA is TGTGCCAGCAGCCAAGATTGGAGGCAGGGCCACACTGAAGCTTTCTTT.

The chain combines TRBV27 with TRBJ2-1; TRBD1 might be the D (5 bases). V lost 4 bases and J 5 bases, leaving 15 bases between the germline ends. Per the germline V gene, CDR1 is MNHEY and CDR2 is SMNVEV (reference sequence). This CDR3 spans 15 amino acids. The CDR3 DNA reads as TGTGCCAGCAGTTCCCCCCCCCTGGGGCACAATGAGCAGTTCTTC. Its protein is CASSSPPLGHNEQFF.